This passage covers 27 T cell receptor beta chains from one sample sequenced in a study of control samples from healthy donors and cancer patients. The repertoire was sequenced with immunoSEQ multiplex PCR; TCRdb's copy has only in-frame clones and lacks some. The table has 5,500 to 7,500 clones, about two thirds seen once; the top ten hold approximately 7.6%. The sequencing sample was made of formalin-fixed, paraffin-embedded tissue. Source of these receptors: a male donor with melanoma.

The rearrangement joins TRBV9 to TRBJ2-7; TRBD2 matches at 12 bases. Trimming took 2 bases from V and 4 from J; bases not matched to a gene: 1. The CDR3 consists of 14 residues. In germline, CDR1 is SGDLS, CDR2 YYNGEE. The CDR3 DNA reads TGTGCCAGCAGCGTGACTAGCGGGAGATACGAGCAGTACTTC. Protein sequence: CASSVTSGRYEQYF.

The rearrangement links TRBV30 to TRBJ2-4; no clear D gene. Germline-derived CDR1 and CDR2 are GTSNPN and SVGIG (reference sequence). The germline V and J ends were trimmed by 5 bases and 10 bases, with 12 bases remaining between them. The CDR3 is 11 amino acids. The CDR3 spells CAWERRNIQYF. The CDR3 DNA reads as TGTGCCTGGGAACGCAGGAATATTCAGTACTTC. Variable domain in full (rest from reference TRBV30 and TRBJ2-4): SQTIHQWPATLVQPVGSPLSLECTVEGTSNPNLYWYRQAAGRGLQLLFYSVGIGQISSEVPQNLSASRPQDRQFILSSKKLLLSDSGFYLCAWERRNIQYFGAGTRLSVL.

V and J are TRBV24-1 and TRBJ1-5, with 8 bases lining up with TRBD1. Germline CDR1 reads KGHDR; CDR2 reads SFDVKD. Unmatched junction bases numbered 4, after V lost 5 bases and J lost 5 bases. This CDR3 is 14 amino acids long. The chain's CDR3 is CATSAGGPHQPQHF. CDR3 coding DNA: TGTGCCACCAGTGCAGGGGGCCCCCATCAGCCCCAGCATTTT.

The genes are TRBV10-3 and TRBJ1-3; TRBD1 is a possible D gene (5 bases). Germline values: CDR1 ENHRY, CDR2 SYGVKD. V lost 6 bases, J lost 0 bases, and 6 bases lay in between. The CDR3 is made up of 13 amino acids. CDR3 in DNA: TGTGCCATCAGAACAGGCTCTGGAAACACCATATATTTT. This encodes CAIRTGSGNTIYF.

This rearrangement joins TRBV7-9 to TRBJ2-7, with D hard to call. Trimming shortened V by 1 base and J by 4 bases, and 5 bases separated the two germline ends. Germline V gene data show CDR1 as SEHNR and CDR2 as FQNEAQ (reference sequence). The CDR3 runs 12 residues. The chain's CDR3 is CASSLGVYEQYF. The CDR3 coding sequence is TGTGCCAGCAGCTTAGGAGTTTACGAGCAGTACTTC.

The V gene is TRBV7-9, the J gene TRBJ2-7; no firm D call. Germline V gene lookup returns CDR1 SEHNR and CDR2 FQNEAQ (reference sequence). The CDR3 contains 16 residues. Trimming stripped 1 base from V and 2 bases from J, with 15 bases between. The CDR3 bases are TGTGCCAGCAGCTTAGAATTCTCCAGGTCCCCCTACGAGCAGTACTTC. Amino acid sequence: CASSLEFSRSPYEQYF. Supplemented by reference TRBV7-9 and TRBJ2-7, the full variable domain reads DTGVSQNPRHKITKRGQNVTFRCDPISEHNRLYWYRQTLGQGPEFLTYFQNEAQLEKSRLLSDRFSAERPKGSFSTLEIQRTEQGDSAMYLCASSLEFSRSPYEQYFGPGTRLTVT.

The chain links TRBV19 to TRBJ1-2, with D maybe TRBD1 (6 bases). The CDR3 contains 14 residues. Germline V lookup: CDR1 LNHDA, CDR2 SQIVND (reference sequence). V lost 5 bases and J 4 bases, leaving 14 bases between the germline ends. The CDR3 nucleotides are TGTGCCAGTAGTGCCCTCAGGGGAACCTATGGCTACACCTTC. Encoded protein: CASSALRGTYGYTF. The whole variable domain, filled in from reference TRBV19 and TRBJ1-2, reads DGGITQSPKYLFRKEGQNVTLSCEQNLNHDAMYWYRQDPGQGLRLIYYSQIVNDFQKGDIAEGYSVSREKKESFPLTVTSAQKNPTAFYLCASSALRGTYGYTFGSGTRLTVV.

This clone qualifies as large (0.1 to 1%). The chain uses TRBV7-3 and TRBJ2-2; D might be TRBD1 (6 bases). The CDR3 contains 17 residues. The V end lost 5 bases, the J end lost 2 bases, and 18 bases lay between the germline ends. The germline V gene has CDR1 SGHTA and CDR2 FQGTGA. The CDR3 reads CASSQSHRARNTGELFF. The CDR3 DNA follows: TGTGCCAGCAGCCAGTCCCACAGGGCCAGAAACACCGGGGAGCTGTTTTTT.

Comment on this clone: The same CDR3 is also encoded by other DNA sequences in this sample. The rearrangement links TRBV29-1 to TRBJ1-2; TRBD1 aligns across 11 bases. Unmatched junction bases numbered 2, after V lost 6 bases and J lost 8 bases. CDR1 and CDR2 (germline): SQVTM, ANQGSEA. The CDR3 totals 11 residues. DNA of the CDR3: TGCAGCGTGGGACAGGGGGGGGGCTACACCTTC. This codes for CSVGQGGGYTF.

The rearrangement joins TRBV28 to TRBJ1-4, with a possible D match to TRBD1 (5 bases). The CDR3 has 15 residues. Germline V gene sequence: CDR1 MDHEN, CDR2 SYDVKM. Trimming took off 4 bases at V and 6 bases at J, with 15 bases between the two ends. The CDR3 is CASSSLMGEDEKLFF. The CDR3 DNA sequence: TGTGCCAGCAGTTCTCTGATGGGGGAAGATGAAAAACTGTTTTTT.

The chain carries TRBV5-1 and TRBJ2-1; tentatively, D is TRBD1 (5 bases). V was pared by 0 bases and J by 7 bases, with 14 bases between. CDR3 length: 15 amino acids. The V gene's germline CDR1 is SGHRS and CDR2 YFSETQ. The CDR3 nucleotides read TGCGCCAGCAGCTTGGCCCTAAACAGACAGAATGAGCAGTTCTTC. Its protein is CASSLALNRQNEQFF.

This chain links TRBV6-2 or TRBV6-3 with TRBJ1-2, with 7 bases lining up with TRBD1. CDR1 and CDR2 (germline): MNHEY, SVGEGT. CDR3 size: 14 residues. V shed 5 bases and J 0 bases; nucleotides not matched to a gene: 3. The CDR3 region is CASSRQGANYGYTF. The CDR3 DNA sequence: TGTGCCAGCAGTAGACAGGGAGCTAACTATGGCTACACCTTC.

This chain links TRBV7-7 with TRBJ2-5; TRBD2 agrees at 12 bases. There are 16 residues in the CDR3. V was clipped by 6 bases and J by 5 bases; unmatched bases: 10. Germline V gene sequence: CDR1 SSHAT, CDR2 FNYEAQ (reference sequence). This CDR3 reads CASSSTSGRTGETQYF. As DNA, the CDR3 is TGTGCCAGCAGTTCCACTAGCGGGAGGACGGGGGAGACCCAGTACTTC.

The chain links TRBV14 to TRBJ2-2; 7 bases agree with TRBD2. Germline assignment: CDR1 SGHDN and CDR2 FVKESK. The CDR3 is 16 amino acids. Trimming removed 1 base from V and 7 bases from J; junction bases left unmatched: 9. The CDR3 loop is CASSQAGTNGIGELFF. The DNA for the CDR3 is TGTGCCAGCAGCCAAGCCGGGACTAACGGTATCGGGGAGCTGTTTTTT.

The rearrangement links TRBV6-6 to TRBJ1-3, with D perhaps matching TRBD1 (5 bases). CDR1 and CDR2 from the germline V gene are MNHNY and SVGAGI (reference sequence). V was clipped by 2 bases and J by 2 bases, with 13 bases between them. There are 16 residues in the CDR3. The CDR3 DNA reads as TGTGCCAGCAGTTACAGGGACGGGGCGGCTGGAAACACCATATATTTT. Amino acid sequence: CASSYRDGAAGNTIYF.

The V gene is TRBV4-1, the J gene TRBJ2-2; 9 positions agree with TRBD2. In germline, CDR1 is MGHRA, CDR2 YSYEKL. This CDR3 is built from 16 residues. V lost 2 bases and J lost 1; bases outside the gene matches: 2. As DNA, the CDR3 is TGCGCCAGCAGCCAATTGACTAGCGGGAACACCGGGGAGCTGTTTTTT. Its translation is CASSQLTSGNTGELFF.

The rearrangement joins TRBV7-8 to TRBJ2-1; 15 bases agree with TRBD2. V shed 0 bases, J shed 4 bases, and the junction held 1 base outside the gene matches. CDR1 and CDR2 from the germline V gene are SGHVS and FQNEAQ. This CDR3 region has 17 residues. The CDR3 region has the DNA TGTGCCAGCAGCTTAGCCGGGACTAGCGGGGGGTACAATGAGCAGTTCTTC. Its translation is CASSLAGTSGGYNEQFF.

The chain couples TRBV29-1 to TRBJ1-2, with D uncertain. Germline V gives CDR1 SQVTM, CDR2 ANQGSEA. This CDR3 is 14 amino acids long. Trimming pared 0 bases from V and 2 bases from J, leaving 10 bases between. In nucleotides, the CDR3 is TGCAGCGTTGAAGACGGACGGAACAACTATGGCTACACCTTC. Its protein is CSVEDGRNNYGYTF.

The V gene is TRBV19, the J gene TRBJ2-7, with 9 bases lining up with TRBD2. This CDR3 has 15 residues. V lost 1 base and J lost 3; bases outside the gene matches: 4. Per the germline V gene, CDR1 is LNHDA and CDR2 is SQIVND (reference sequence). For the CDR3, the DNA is TGTGCCAGTAGTATAGGAGTTAGCGGGAGCTACGAGCAGTACTTC. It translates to CASSIGVSGSYEQYF.

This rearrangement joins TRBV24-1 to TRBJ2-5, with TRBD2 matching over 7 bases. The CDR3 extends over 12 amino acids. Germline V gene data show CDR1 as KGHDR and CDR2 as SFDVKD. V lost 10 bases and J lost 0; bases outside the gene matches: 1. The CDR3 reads CATRGDQETQYF. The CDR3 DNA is TGTGCCACTCGGGGGGACCAAGAGACCCAGTACTTC.

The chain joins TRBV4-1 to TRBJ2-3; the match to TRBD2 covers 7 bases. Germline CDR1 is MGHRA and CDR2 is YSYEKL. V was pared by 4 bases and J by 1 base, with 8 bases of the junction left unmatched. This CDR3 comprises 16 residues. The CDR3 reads CASSLGGNTRTDTQYF. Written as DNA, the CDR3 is TGCGCCAGCAGCCTCGGGGGGAACACCCGCACAGATACGCAGTATTTT.

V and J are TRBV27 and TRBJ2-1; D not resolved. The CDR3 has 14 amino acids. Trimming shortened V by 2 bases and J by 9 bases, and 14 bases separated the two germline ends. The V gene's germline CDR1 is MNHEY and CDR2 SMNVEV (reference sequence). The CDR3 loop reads CASSLGSGLGEQFF. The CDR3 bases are TGTGCCAGCAGTTTAGGGTCCGGGCTGGGTGAGCAGTTCTTC.

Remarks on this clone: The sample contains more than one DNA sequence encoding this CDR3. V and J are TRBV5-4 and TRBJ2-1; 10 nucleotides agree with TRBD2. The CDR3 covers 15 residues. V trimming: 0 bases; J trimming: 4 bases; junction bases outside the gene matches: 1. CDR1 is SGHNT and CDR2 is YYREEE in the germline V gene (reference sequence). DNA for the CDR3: TGTGCCAGCAGCTTGGGACTAGCGGGTTACAATGAGCAGTTCTTC. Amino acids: CASSLGLAGYNEQFF.

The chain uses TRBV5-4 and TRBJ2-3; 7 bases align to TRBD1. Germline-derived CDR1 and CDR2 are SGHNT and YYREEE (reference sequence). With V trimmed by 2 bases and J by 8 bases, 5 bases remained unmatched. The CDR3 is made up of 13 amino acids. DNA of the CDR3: TGTGCCAGCAGCTTTGGGACAGATCCTACGCAGTATTTT. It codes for CASSFGTDPTQYF.

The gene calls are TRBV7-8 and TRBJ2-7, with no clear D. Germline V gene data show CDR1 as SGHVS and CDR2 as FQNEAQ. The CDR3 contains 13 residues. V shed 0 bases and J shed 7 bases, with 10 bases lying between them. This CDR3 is CASSLADGGEQYF. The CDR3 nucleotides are TGTGCCAGCAGCTTAGCAGATGGTGGGGAGCAGTACTTC.

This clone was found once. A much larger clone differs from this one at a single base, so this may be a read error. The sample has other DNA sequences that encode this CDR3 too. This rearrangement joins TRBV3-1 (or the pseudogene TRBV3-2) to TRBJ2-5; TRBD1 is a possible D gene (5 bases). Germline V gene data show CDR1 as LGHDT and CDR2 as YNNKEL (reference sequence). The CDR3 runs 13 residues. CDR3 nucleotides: TGTGCCAGCAGCCAAGGCGGACAAGAGACTCAGTACTTC. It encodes CASSQGGQETQYF.

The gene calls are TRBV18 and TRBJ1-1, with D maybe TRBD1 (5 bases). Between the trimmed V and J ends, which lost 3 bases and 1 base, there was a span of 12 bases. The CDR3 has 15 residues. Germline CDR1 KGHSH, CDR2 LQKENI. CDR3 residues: CASSPLPGGNTEAFF. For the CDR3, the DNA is TGTGCCAGCTCACCTCTCCCGGGGGGGAACACTGAAGCTTTCTTT. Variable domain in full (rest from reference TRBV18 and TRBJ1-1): NAGVMQNPRHLVRRRGQEARLRCSPMKGHSHVYWYRQLPEEGLKFMVYLQKENIIDESGMPKERFSAEFPKEGPSILRIQQVVRGDSAAYFCASSPLPGGNTEAFFGQGTRLTVV.